The following is a T cell receptor beta chain sequence with its context. The antigen remains unidentified. One junction end does not reproduce the germline sequence, and a read error may be involved. Germline V lookup: CDR1 SGHAT, CDR2 FQNNGV. CDR3 length equals 13 residues. This record comes from a study of T cell repertoires in cytomegalovirus infection. TCRdb re-called the reads through MiXCR, storing one row per CDR3 protein. This table holds some 680,000 distinct CDR3 sequences, 35% to 45% found once. The study's findings and limits: Dominating the ex vivo response were TCR beta clonotypes that were CMV-specific and HLA-C-restricted.

The TCR comes from a human donor in good health (CMV status not recorded). Some clones in this sample may be carry-over from other donors' samples. The J gene is TRBJ2-1, the V gene TRBV11-2; no clear D gene. The sample taken for sequencing was PBMCs. Here the CDR3 DNA reads TGTGCCTCCGCGCGCAGCTCCTACGATGAGCAGTTCTTC. It codes for CASARSSYDEQFF.